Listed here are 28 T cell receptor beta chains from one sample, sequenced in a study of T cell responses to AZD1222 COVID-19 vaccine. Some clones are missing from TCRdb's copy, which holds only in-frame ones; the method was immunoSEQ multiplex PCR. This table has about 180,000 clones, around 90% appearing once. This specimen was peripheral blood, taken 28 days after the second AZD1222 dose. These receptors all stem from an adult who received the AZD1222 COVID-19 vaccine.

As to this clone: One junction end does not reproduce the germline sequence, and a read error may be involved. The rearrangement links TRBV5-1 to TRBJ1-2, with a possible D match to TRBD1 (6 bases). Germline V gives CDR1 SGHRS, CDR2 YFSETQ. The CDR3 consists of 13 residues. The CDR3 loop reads CASRLDSYHGYTF. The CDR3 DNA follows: TGCGCCAGCAGATTGGACAGTTACCATGGCTACACCTTC. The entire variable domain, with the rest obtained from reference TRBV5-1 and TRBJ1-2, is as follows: KAGVTQTPRYLIKTRGQQVTLSCSPISGHRSVSWYQQTPGQGLQFLFEYFSETQRNKGNFPGRFSGRQFSNSRSEMNVSTLELGDSALYLCASRLDSYHGYTFGSGTRLTVV.

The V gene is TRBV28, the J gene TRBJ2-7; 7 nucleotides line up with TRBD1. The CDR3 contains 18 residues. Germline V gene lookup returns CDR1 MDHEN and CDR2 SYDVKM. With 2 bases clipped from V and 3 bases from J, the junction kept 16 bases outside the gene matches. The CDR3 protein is CASSLITGAGTADYEQYF. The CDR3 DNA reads TGTGCCAGCAGTTTAATCACTGGTGCCGGGACAGCCGACTACGAGCAGTACTTC.

DNA of the CDR3: TGTGCCAGCAGGGCGGAGGCACATACGCAGTATTTT. This gives the protein CASRAEAHTQYF. The chain recombines TRBV7-9 with TRBJ2-3; TRBD2 might be the D (5 bases). CDR3 length: 12 amino acids. Germline V gene data show CDR1 as SEHNR and CDR2 as FQNEAQ (reference sequence). Between the trimmed V and J ends, which lost 6 bases and 7 bases, there was a span of 11 bases. Variable domain in full (rest from reference TRBV7-9 and TRBJ2-3): DTGVSQNPRHKITKRGQNVTFRCDPISEHNRLYWYRQTLGQGPEFLTYFQNEAQLEKSRLLSDRFSAERPKGSFSTLEIQRTEQGDSAMYLCASRAEAHTQYFGPGTRLTVL.

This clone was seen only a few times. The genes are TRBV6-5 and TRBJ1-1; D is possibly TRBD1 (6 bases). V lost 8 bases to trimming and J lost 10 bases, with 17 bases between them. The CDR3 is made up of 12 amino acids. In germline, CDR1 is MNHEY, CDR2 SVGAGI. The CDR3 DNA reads TGTGCCAGCGCCCGAGGGGGGTCTGGAGCTTTCTTT. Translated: CASARGGSGAFF.

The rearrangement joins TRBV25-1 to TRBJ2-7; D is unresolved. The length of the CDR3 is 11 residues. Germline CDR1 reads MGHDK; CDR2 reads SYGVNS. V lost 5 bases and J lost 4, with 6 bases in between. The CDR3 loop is CASSMGYEQYF. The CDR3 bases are TGTGCCAGCAGTATGGGGTACGAGCAGTACTTC.

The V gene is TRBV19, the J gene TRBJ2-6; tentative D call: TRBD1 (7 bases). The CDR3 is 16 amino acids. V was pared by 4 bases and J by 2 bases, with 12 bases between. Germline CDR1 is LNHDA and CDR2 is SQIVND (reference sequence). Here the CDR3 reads CASSNQGGTGANVLTF. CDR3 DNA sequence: TGTGCCAGTAGTAACCAGGGGGGTACTGGGGCCAACGTCCTGACTTTC. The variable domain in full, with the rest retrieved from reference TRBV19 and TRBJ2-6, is DGGITQSPKYLFRKEGQNVTLSCEQNLNHDAMYWYRQDPGQGLRLIYYSQIVNDFQKGDIAEGYSVSREKKESFPLTVTSAQKNPTAFYLCASSNQGGTGANVLTFGAGSRLTVL.

The CDR3 protein is CASRGSGTVAYEQYF. DNA for the CDR3: TGTGCCAGTAGGGGATCCGGGACGGTTGCCTACGAGCAGTACTTC. The rearrangement uses TRBV19 and TRBJ2-7; D might be TRBD1 or TRBD2, each matching 5 bases. The germline V gene has CDR1 LNHDA and CDR2 SQIVND (reference sequence). The V end was cut by 6 bases, the J end by 2 bases, with 17 bases between. This CDR3 is built from 15 residues.

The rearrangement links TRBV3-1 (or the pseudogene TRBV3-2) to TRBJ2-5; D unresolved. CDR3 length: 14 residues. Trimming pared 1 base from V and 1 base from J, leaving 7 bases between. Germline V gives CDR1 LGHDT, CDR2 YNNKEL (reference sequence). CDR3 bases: TGTGCCAGCAGCCAAGGTGTCGGCCAAGAGACCCAGTACTTC. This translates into CASSQGVGQETQYF.

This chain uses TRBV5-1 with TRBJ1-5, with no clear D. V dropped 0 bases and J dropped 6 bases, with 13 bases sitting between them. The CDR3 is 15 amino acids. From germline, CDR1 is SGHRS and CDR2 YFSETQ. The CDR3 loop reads CASSLEPIGSQPQHF. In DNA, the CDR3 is TGCGCCAGCAGCTTGGAGCCAATCGGTAGTCAGCCCCAGCATTTT.

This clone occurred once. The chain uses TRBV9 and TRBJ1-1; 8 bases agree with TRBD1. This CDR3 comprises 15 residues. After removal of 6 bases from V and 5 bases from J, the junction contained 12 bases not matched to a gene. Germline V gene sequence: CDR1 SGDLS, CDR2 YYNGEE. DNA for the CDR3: TGTGCCAGCACCCAGGGGGCAGGGGTAGGGACTGAAGCTTTCTTT. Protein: CASTQGAGVGTEAFF.

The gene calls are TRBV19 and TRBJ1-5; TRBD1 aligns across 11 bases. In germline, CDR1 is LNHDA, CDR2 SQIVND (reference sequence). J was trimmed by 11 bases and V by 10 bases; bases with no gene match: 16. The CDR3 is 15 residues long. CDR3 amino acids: CATTHGTGGRSAQHF. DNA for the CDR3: TGTGCCACCACCCACGGGACAGGGGGACGGTCGGCCCAGCATTTT.

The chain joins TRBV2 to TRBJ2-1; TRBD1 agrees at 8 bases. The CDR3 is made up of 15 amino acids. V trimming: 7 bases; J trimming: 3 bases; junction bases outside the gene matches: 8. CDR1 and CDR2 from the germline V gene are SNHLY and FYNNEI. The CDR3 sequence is CASTPGTGYYNEQFF. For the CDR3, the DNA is TGTGCCAGCACCCCCGGGACAGGCTACTACAATGAGCAGTTCTTC.

CDR3 sequence: CASSPGLPETQYF. The DNA of the CDR3 is TGTGCCAGCAGCCCGGGACTTCCAGAGACCCAGTACTTC. V is TRBV11-2 and J is TRBJ2-5, with a possible D match to TRBD2 (6 bases). V was cut by 5 bases and J by 4 bases, with 11 bases left in between. This CDR3 contains 13 residues. In germline, CDR1 is SGHAT, CDR2 FQNNGV.

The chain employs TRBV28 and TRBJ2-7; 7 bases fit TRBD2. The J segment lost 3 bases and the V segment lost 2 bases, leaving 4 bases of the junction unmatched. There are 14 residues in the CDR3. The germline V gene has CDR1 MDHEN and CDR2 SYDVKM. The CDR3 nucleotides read TGTGCCAGCAGTTTACAGGGAGGGGACTACGAGCAGTACTTC. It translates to CASSLQGGDYEQYF.

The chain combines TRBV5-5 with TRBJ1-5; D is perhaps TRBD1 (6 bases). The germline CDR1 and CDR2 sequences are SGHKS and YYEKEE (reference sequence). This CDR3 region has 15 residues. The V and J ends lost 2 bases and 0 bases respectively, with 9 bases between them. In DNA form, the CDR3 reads TGTGCCAGCAGCTTCCGGACAGATAGCAATCAGCCCCAGCATTTT. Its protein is CASSFRTDSNQPQHF.

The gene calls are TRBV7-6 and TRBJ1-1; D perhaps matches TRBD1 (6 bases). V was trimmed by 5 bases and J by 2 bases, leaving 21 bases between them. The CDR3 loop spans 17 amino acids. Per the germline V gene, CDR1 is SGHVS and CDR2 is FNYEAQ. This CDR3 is CASSRTENRVGNTEAFF. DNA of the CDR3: TGTGCCAGCAGCCGAACTGAAAACAGGGTTGGAAACACTGAAGCTTTCTTT.

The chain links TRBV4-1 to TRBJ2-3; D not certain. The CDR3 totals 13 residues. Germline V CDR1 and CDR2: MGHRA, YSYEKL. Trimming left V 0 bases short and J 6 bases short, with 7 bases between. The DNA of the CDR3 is TGCGCCAGCAGCCAAGATGTACGTGATACGCAGTATTTT. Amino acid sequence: CASSQDVRDTQYF.

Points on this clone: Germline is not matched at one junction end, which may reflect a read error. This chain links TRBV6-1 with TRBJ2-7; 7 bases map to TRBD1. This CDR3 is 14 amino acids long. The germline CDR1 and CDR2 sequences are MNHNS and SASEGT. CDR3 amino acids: CASREDRAGYEQYF. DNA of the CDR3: TGTGCCAGCAGGGAAGACAGGGCTGGGTACGAGCAGTACTTC.

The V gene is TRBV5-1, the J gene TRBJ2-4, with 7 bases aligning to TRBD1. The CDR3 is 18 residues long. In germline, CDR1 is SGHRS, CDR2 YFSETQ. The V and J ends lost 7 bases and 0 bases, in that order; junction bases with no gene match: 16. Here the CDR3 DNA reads TGCGCCAGCTCGCTAGGCGACAGGGTCTTTCTAGCCAAAAACATTCAGTACTTC. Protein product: CASSLGDRVFLAKNIQYF.

The CDR3: CAWSWGPRADTIYF. In nucleotides, the CDR3 is TGTGCCTGGAGTTGGGGACCCCGGGCGGACACCATATATTTT. The chain combines TRBV30 with TRBJ1-3, with D maybe TRBD1 (5 bases). This CDR3 is built from 14 residues. The V gene's germline CDR1 is GTSNPN and CDR2 SVGIG (reference sequence). The germline V and J ends were trimmed by 2 bases and 8 bases, with 16 bases remaining between them.

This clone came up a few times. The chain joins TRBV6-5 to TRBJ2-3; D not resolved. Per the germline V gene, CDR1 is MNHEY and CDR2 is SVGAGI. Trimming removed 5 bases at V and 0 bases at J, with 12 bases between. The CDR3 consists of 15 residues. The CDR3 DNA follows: TGTGCCAGCAGTAAACGGACGGGTAGCACAGATACGCAGTATTTT. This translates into CASSKRTGSTDTQYF.

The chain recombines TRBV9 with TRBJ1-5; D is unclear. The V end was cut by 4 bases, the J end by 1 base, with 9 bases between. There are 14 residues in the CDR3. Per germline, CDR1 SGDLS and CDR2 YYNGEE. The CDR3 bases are TGTGCCAGCAGCAAAGGGCACAGCAATCAGCCCCAGCATTTT. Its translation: CASSKGHSNQPQHF.

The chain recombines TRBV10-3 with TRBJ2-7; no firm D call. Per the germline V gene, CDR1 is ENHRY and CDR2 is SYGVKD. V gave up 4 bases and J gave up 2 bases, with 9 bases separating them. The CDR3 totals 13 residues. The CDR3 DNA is TGTGCCATCAGTGGAATGTCAGCCTACGAGCAGTACTTC. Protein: CAISGMSAYEQYF.

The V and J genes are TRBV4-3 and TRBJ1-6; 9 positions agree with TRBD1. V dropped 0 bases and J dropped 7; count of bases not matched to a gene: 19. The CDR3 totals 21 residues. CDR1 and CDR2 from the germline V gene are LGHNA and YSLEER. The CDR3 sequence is CASSQEHSAGDRVFYNSPLHF. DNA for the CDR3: TGCGCCAGCAGCCAAGAACATAGCGCGGGGGACAGGGTTTTCTACAATTCACCCCTCCACTTT.

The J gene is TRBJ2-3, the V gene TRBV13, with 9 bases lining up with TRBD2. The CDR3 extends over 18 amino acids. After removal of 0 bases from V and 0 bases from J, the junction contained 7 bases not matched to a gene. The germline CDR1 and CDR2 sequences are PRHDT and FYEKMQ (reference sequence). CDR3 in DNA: TGTGCCAGCAGCTTAGGACTAGCGGGCACCTCTAGCACAGATACGCAGTATTTT. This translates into CASSLGLAGTSSTDTQYF.

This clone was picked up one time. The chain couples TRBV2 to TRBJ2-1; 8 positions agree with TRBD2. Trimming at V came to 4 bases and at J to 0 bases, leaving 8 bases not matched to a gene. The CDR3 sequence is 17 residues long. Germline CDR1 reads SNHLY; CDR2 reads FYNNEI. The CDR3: CASSGGRSGSSYNEQFF. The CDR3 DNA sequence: TGTGCCAGCAGTGGAGGGAGGAGCGGGAGCTCCTACAATGAGCAGTTCTTC.

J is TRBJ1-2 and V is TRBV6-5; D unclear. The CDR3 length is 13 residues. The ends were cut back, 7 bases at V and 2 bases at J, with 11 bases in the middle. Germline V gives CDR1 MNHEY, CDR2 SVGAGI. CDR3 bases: TGTGCCAGCATCGGCAGTTTAAACTATGGCTACACCTTC. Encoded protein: CASIGSLNYGYTF.

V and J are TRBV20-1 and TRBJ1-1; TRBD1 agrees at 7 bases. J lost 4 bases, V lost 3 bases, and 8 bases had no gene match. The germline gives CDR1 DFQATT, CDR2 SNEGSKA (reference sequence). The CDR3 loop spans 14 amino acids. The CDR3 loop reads CSASFGRGVTEAFF. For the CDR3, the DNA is TGCAGTGCTAGTTTTGGCAGGGGGGTCACTGAAGCTTTCTTT.